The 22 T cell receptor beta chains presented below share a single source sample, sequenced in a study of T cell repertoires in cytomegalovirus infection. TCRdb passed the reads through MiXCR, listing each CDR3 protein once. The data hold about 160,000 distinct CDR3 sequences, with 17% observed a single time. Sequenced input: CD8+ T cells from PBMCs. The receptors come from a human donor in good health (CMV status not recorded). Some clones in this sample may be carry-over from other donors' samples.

This CDR3 is CASSWWDRGTEAFF. The CDR3 nucleotides are TGTGCCAGCAGCTGGTGGGACAGGGGGACTGAAGCTTTCTTT. The V call is TRBV7-9, the J call TRBJ1-1; 11 bases match TRBD1. Germline CDR1 reads SEHNR; CDR2 reads FQNEAQ (reference sequence). Trimming at V came to 4 bases and at J to 5 bases, leaving 3 bases not matched to a gene. The length of the CDR3 is 14 residues.

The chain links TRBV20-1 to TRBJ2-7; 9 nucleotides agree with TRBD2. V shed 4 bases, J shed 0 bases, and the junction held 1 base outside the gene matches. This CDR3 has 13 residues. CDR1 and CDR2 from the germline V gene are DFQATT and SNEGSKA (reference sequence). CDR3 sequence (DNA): TGCAGTGCTACTAGCGGGGTCTCCTACGAGCAGTACTTC. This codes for CSATSGVSYEQYF.

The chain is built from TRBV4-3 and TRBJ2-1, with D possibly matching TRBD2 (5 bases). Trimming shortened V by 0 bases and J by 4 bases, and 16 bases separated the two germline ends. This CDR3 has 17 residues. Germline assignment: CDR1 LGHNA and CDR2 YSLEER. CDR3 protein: CASSQDLSAKVYNEQFF. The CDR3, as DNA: TGCGCCAGCAGCCAAGATCTTAGCGCGAAAGTATACAATGAGCAGTTCTTC.

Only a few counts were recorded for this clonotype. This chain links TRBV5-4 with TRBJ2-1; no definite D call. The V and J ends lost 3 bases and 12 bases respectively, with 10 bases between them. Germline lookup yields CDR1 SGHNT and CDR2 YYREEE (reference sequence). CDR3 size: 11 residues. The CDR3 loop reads CASSSQAGQFF. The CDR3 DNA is TGTGCCAGCAGCTCCCAGGCCGGGCAGTTCTTC.

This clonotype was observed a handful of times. The CDR3 sequence: CASSPSTGEGYTF. CDR3 in DNA: TGTGCCAGCAGCCCCTCGACAGGAGAAGGCTACACCTTC. V and J are TRBV7-9 and TRBJ1-2, with D perhaps matching TRBD1 (6 bases). The CDR3 has 13 amino acids. Per the germline V gene, CDR1 is SEHNR and CDR2 is FQNEAQ (reference sequence). V lost 5 bases, J lost 8 bases, and 15 bases lay in between.

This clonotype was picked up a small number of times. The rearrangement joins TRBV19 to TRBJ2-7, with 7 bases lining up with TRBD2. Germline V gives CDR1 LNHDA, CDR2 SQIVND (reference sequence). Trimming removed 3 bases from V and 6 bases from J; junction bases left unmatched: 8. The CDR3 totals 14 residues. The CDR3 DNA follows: TGTGCCAGTAGTATCAAGCGGGAAGTAGGCGAGCAGTACTTC. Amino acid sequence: CASSIKREVGEQYF.

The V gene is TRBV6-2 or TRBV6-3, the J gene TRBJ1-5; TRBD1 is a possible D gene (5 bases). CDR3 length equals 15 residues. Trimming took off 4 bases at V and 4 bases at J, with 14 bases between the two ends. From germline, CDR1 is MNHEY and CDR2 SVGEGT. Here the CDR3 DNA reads TGTGCCAGCAGTTCCCTGACAGAGGAAAATCAGCCCCAGCATTTT. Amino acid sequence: CASSSLTEENQPQHF.

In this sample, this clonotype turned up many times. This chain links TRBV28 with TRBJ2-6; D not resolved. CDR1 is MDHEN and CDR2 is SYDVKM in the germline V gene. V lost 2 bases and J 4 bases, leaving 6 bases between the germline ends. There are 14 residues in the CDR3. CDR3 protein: CASSLMSGANVLTF. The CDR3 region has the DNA TGTGCCAGCAGTTTAATGTCCGGGGCCAACGTCCTGACTTTC.

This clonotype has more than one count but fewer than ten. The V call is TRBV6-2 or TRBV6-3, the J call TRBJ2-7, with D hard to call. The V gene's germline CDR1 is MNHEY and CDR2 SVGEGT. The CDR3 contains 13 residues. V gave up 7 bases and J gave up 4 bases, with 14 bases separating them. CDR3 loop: CASKVGKRYEQYF. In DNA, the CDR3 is TGTGCCAGCAAGGTAGGGAAGAGGTACGAGCAGTACTTC.

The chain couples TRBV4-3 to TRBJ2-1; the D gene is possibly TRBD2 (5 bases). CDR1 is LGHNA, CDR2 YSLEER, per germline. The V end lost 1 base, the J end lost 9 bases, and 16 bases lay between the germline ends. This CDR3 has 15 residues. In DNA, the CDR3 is TGCGCCAGCAGCCAAGGCCGTCCTCCCGCGGGTGAGCAGTTCTTC. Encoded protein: CASSQGRPPAGEQFF.

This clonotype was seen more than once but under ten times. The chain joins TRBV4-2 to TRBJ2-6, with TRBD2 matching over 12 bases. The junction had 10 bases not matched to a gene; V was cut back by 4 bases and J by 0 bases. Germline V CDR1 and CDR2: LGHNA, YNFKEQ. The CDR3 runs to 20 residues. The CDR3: CASSLSTSGGHSSGANVLTF. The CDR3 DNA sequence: TGTGCCAGCAGCCTCTCGACTAGCGGGGGCCACAGCTCTGGGGCCAACGTCCTGACTTTC.

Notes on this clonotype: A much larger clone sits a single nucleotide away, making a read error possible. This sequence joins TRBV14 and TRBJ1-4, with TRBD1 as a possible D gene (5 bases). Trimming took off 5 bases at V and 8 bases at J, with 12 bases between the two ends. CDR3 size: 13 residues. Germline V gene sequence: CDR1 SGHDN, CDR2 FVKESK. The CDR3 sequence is CASSSKGHEKLFF. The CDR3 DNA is TGTGCCAGCAGCAGCAAGGGGCACGAAAAACTGTTTTTT.

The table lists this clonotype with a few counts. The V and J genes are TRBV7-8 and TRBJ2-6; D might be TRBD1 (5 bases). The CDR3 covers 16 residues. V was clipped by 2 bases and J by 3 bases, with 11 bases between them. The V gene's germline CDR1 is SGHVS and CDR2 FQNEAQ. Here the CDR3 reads CASSLPGPGGANVLTF. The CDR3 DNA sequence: TGTGCCAGCAGCTTACCAGGGCCGGGTGGGGCCAACGTCCTGACTTTC.

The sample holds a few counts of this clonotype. CDR3 region: CASTPTPRSGANVLTF. The CDR3 DNA follows: TGTGCCAGCACCCCGACACCTCGCTCTGGGGCCAACGTCCTGACTTTC. The V call is TRBV7-6, the J call TRBJ2-6; D is undetermined. The CDR3 is 16 residues long. CDR1 is SGHVS and CDR2 is FNYEAQ in the germline V gene. V lost 7 bases to trimming and J lost 0 bases, with 13 bases between them. Full variable domain (rest looked up from reference TRBV7-6 and TRBJ2-6): GAGVSQSPRYKVTKRGQDVALRCDPISGHVSLYWYRQALGQGPEFLTYFNYEAQQDKSGLPNDRFSAERPEGSISTLTIQRTEQRDSAMYRCASTPTPRSGANVLTFGAGSRLTVL.

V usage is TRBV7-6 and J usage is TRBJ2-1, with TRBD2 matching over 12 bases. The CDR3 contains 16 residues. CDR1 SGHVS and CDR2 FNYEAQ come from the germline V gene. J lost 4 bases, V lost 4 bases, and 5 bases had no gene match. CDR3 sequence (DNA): TGTGCCAGCAGCTCGCTAGCGGGAGGGCGTTACAATGAGCAGTTCTTC. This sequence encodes CASSSLAGGRYNEQFF.

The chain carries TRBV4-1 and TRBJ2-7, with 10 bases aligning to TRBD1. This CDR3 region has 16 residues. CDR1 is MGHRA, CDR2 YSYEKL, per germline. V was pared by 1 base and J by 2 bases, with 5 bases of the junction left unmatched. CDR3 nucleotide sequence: TGCGCCAGCAGCCAAGGGGACAGGGGACCCACCTACGAGCAGTACTTC. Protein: CASSQGDRGPTYEQYF.

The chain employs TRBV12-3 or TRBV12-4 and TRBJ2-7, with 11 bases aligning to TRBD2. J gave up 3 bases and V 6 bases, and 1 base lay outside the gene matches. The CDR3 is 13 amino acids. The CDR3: CASRLAGDYEQYF. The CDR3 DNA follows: TGTGCCAGCAGACTAGCGGGGGACTACGAGCAGTACTTC.

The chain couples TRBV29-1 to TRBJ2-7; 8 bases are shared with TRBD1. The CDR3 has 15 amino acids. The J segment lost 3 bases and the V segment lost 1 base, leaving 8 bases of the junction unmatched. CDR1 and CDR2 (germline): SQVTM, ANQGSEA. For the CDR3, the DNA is TGCAGCGTTGAAGCTGGGCGGACAGGGAGCTACGAGCAGTACTTC. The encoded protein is CSVEAGRTGSYEQYF.

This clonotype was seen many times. CDR3 residues: CASSTWEGGEAFF. Here the CDR3 DNA reads TGTGCCAGCAGTACCTGGGAGGGCGGTGAAGCTTTCTTT. The chain is built from TRBV12-3 or TRBV12-4 and TRBJ1-1, with D unresolved. V lost 5 bases and J 7 bases, leaving 14 bases between the germline ends. CDR3 length equals 13 residues.

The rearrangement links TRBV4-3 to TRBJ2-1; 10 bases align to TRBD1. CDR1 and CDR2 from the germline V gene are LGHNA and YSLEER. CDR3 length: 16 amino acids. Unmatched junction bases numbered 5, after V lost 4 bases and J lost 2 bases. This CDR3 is CASSPSTGGAYNEQFF. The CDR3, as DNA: TGCGCCAGCAGCCCCTCGACAGGGGGCGCCTACAATGAGCAGTTCTTC.

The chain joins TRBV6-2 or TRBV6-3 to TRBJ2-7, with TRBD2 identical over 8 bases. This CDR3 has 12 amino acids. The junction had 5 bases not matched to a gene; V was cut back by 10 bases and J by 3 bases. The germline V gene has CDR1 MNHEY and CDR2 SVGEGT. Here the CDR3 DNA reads TGTGCCATTCGGGAGGGGGACTACGAGCAGTACTTC. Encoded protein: CAIREGDYEQYF.

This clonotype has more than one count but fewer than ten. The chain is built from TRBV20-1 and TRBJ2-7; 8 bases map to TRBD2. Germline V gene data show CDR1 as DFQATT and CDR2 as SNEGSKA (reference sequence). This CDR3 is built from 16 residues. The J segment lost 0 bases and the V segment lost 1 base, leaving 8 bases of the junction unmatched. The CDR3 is CSARALAGGTSYEQYF. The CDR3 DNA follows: TGCAGTGCTAGAGCCTTGGCGGGGGGAACCTCCTACGAGCAGTACTTC.